This T cell receptor (beta chain) was sequenced during a study of CD8 T cells in Susac syndrome. Reverse transcription used roughly 0.5 to 1 ug RNA and random hexamers. Via MiXCR, TCRdb re-called the immunoSEQ multiplex PCR reads, giving one row per CDR3 protein. This table holds approximately 160,000 distinct CDR3 sequences, 90% to 95% found once. The ends were cut back, 3 bases at V and 4 bases at J, with 7 bases in the middle. CDR1 and CDR2 (germline): MNHEY, SVGEGT. The length of the CDR3 is 13 residues. The TCR originated in a human donor with multiple sclerosis. Sequencing input: CD4+ T cells from PBMCs. V is TRBV6-2 or TRBV6-3 and J is TRBJ1-5; D call uncertain. The CDR3 DNA reads as TGTGCCAGCAGTTATTCAGAAAATCAGCCCCAGCATTTT. It encodes CASSYSENQPQHF.